This T cell receptor (beta chain) emerged from a study of cytomegalovirus exposure and HLA in healthy donors. Findings and limits, study-wide: Researchers reported in a later analysis that common viral pathogens appeared linked to several top clusters. A few V segments could not be told apart, such as TRBV6-2 and TRBV6-3, and were left out. Upon later analysis, HLA-associated TCR beta chains proved more clonally expanded than other, equally common chains.

It was with 60 Vbeta and 13 Jbeta primers that the PCR ran. Produced via immunoSEQ multiplex PCR; TCRdb's table is partial and in-frame only. The sample records 150,000 to 200,000 clones, roughly 73% being singletons. As to this clone: The antigen is unknown.

The CDR3 loop spans 14 amino acids. After removal of 5 bases from V and 3 bases from J, the junction contained 5 bases not matched to a gene. CDR1 and CDR2 (germline): MDHEN, SYDVKM. This rearrangement joins TRBV28 to TRBJ2-5, with TRBD2 matching 8 bases. Sequencing was done on a sample of PBMCs. This clonotype was sampled from a man aged 18 to 29 in good health and CMV-seropositive. The CDR3 DNA is TGTGCCAGCAGTGACCGACTAGCGAAAGAGACCCAGTACTTC. It translates to CASSDRLAKETQYF.